Below are 5 T cell receptor beta chains sequenced from a single sample in a study of T cell repertoires in cytomegalovirus infection. Each CDR3 protein is one row after TCRdb ran MiXCR on the reads. The sample yields about half a million distinct CDR3 sequences, 30% to 40% seen once. Antigen specificity for these receptors is unknown. This specimen consisted of cultured PBMCs, obtained from culture after CMV antigen stimulation. The receptor set was obtained from a human donor in good health (CMV status not recorded). Some clones in this sample may be carry-over from other donors' samples.

V gene TRBV5-6 combines with J gene TRBJ1-4; possible D gene TRBD1, 5 bases. The germline V and J ends were trimmed by 1 base and 7 bases, with 14 bases remaining between them. CDR1 is SGHDT, CDR2 YYEEEE, per germline. The CDR3 has 15 amino acids. CDR3 sequence (DNA): TGTGCCAGCAGCTTGAGCCCGGGACCGGCTGAAAAACTGTTTTTT. It specifies CASSLSPGPAEKLFF.

The rearrangement uses TRBV20-1 and TRBJ2-5, with TRBD1 identical over 7 bases. This CDR3 spans 12 amino acids. The V segment lost 8 bases and the J segment 5 bases; nucleotides outside the gene matches: 8. Germline V gives CDR1 DFQATT, CDR2 SNEGSKA (reference sequence). In DNA form, the CDR3 reads TGCAGTAGCCACAGGGGCCAGGAGACCCAGTACTTC. Its protein is CSSHRGQETQYF.

The genes are TRBV28 and TRBJ1-6; D uncertain. In germline, CDR1 is MDHEN, CDR2 SYDVKM. The CDR3 extends over 15 amino acids. V lost 7 bases, J lost 6 bases, and 16 bases lay in between. The CDR3 DNA follows: TGTGCCAGCACTACGGACGGAGGTTTTAATTCACCCCTCCACTTT. Translated, it gives CASTTDGGFNSPLHF.

This clonotype was seen a handful of times. The chain combines TRBV4-2 with TRBJ1-1, with D tentatively TRBD1 (5 bases). CDR1 and CDR2 (germline): LGHNA, YNFKEQ. This CDR3 comprises 15 residues. The V and J ends lost 1 base and 5 bases respectively, with 14 bases between them. The CDR3 sequence: CASSQGVGTGTEAFF. As DNA, the CDR3 is TGTGCCAGCAGCCAAGGGGTAGGGACGGGGACTGAAGCTTTCTTT.

This clonotype was seen many times. The chain uses TRBV7-2 and TRBJ2-1; 15 bases line up with TRBD2. This CDR3 is 20 amino acids long. Germline CDR1 reads SGHTA; CDR2 reads FQGNSA. V lost 3 bases and J lost 7; bases outside the gene matches: 16. CDR3 residues: CASSFAERGLAGGLGNEQFF. DNA for the CDR3: TGTGCCAGCAGCTTCGCAGAGCGGGGACTAGCGGGAGGTTTAGGGAATGAGCAGTTCTTC.